Below, 32 T cell receptor beta chains from the same sample are listed, as sequenced in a study of blood T cell repertoires in COVID-19 (dated by TCRdb to about 2020). The library was generated by the immunoSEQ multiplex PCR assay. Drawn from immuneACCESS, this table holds only the in-frame rearrangements with V and J called that TCRdb kept. Clones are partly lost; checked studies trace under half to an unresolved V gene and leave the rest unexplained. This sample comprises around 330,000 clones, 87% of them detected only once. The ten largest make up 8.5% to 10% of the sample. Sequencing was carried out using PBMCs or T cells enriched from blood (not recorded which). All receptors come from a woman under 30 who had recovered from COVID-19.

The chain combines TRBV5-4 with TRBJ1-2, with D possibly TRBD1 on 5 matching bases. Trimming left V 4 bases short and J 7 bases short, with 11 bases between. Germline V gene sequence: CDR1 SGHNT, CDR2 YYREEE (reference sequence). The CDR3 loop spans 12 amino acids. The CDR3 region is CASSAQGGGYTF. CDR3 DNA: TGTGCCAGCAGCGCCCAGGGTGGTGGCTACACCTTC.

The chain uses TRBV4-3 and TRBJ2-3, with D hard to call. Germline CDR1 reads LGHNA; CDR2 reads YSLEER. The CDR3 has 13 residues. Trimming cost V 5 bases and J 0 bases, with 6 bases left between them. This chain's CDR3 is CASSKRSTDTQYF. Written as DNA, the CDR3 is TGCGCCAGCAGCAAGCGAAGCACAGATACGCAGTATTTT.

The V and J genes are TRBV10-3 and TRBJ2-3, with 8 positions matching TRBD1. CDR3 length equals 17 residues. With 6 bases clipped from V and 2 bases from J, the junction kept 13 bases outside the gene matches. Germline-derived CDR1 and CDR2 are ENHRY and SYGVKD. CDR3 amino acids: CAIRESKGQAFTDTQYF. The DNA of the CDR3 is TGTGCCATCAGAGAAAGTAAGGGACAGGCTTTCACAGATACGCAGTATTTT.

The chain joins TRBV7-6 to TRBJ1-1; the D is unclear. Germline V gives CDR1 SGHVS, CDR2 FNYEAQ. The CDR3 runs to 14 residues. The germline V and J ends were trimmed by 0 bases and 1 base, with 6 bases remaining between them. The DNA for the CDR3 is TGTGCCAGCAGCTTAGCGAGTAAGAACACTGAAGCTTTCTTT. Its protein product is CASSLASKNTEAFF.

The chain recombines TRBV7-3 with TRBJ2-2; D is possibly TRBD2 (5 bases). Germline lookup yields CDR1 SGHTA and CDR2 FQGTGA. The CDR3 consists of 16 residues. Between the trimmed V and J ends, which lost 4 bases and 2 bases, there was a span of 14 bases. The CDR3 spells CASSSMVGENTGELFF. As DNA, the CDR3 is TGTGCCAGCAGCTCCATGGTGGGAGAAAACACCGGGGAGCTGTTTTTT.

The chain links TRBV28 to TRBJ2-7, with D possibly matching TRBD1 (6 bases). CDR1 MDHEN and CDR2 SYDVKM come from the germline V gene. V lost 2 bases, J lost 4 bases, and 9 bases lay in between. This CDR3 is built from 13 residues. The DNA for the CDR3 is TGTGCCAGCAGTTTAGGGGACATGTACGAGCAGTACTTC. Protein sequence: CASSLGDMYEQYF.

J is TRBJ2-1 and V is TRBV2; 9 positions agree with TRBD1. Germline CDR1 SNHLY, CDR2 FYNNEI. The CDR3 extends over 16 amino acids. The V and J ends lost 5 bases and 4 bases, in that order; junction bases with no gene match: 9. The CDR3 loop reads CASSYGGQGLYNEQFF. The CDR3 DNA follows: TGTGCCAGCAGTTACGGGGGACAGGGACTTTACAATGAGCAGTTCTTC.

The J gene is TRBJ1-1, the V gene TRBV5-1; the match to TRBD1 covers 10 bases. The CDR3 loop spans 17 amino acids. Germline CDR1 is SGHRS and CDR2 is YFSETQ. Trimming removed 3 bases from V and 4 bases from J; junction bases left unmatched: 12. In DNA form, the CDR3 reads TGCGCCAGCAGCTGGTCTGGGACAGGGGAATTGGCCACTGAAGCTTTCTTT. As protein: CASSWSGTGELATEAFF.

The chain recombines TRBV28 with TRBJ1-2, with TRBD1 as a possible D gene (6 bases). CDR1 MDHEN and CDR2 SYDVKM come from the germline V gene. V was trimmed by 3 bases and J by 11 bases, leaving 10 bases between them. This CDR3 spans 11 amino acids. CDR3 in amino acids: CASSFGDKYTF. The CDR3 region has the DNA TGTGCCAGCAGTTTTGGGGACAAGTACACCTTC.

CDR3 protein: CASSPDTGRDLSQHF. In DNA form, the CDR3 reads TGTGCCAGCTCACCAGATACAGGTCGAGATTTGTCCCAGCATTTT. The chain couples TRBV18 to TRBJ1-5; a weak D match, TRBD1 (5 bases). The CDR3 length is 15 residues. V lost 2 bases, J lost 11 bases, and 19 bases lay in between. Germline CDR1 and CDR2: KGHSH and LQKENI.

The CDR3 here is CASSLGPGGAAETQYF. In DNA form, the CDR3 reads TGTGCCAGCAGTTTGGGGCCCGGGGGGGCCGCGGAGACCCAGTACTTC. The chain employs TRBV28 and TRBJ2-5; TRBD2 matches at 8 bases. Germline loops: CDR1 MDHEN, CDR2 SYDVKM. There are 16 residues in the CDR3. V was clipped by 3 bases and J by 5 bases; unmatched bases: 11.

The rearrangement uses TRBV7-9 and TRBJ1-1; no clear D. V shed 8 bases and J shed 4 bases, with 11 bases lying between them. There are 12 residues in the CDR3. Germline loops: CDR1 SEHNR, CDR2 FQNEAQ (reference sequence). CDR3 sequence: CASETESTEAFF. The DNA for the CDR3 is TGTGCCAGCGAGACGGAGAGCACTGAAGCTTTCTTT. Using reference TRBV7-9 and TRBJ1-1 for the parts outside the CDR3, the full variable domain is DTGVSQNPRHKITKRGQNVTFRCDPISEHNRLYWYRQTLGQGPEFLTYFQNEAQLEKSRLLSDRFSAERPKGSFSTLEIQRTEQGDSAMYLCASETESTEAFFGQGTRLTVV.

This clone was counted only a few times. The chain joins TRBV4-1 to TRBJ1-1, with D possibly matching TRBD1 (5 bases). The CDR3 spans 15 residues. CDR1 and CDR2 from the germline V gene are MGHRA and YSYEKL. Trimming left V 3 bases short and J 3 bases short, with 14 bases between. CDR3 sequence: CASSHGGWLHTEAFF. CDR3 bases: TGCGCCAGCAGCCACGGGGGGTGGTTGCACACTGAAGCTTTCTTT.

The chain couples TRBV2 to TRBJ2-1; 11 bases line up with TRBD2. Germline V lookup: CDR1 SNHLY, CDR2 FYNNEI. The CDR3 is 18 residues long. Germline trimming cut 2 bases from V and 15 bases from J; bases unmatched to any gene: 21. The DNA for the CDR3 is TGTGCCAGCAGTGAATCGGTCGCGCGTCGGCTAGCGGGAGGCGGGATGTTCTTC. This gives the protein CASSESVARRLAGGGMFF.

The J gene is TRBJ2-2, the V gene TRBV5-4, with D uncertain. The germline V and J ends were trimmed by 1 base and 2 bases, with 9 bases remaining between them. CDR1 is SGHNT and CDR2 is YYREEE in the germline V gene (reference sequence). The CDR3 is 15 residues long. The CDR3 protein is CASSLSTPNTGELFF. The CDR3 coding sequence is TGTGCCAGCAGCTTGTCAACTCCAAACACCGGGGAGCTGTTTTTT.

J is TRBJ2-1 and V is TRBV18, with D unresolved. Germline assignment: CDR1 KGHSH and CDR2 LQKENI. This CDR3 comprises 14 residues. The V end lost 3 bases, the J end lost 0 bases, and 6 bases lay between the germline ends. DNA for the CDR3: TGTGCCAGCTCACCCCTCAGCTCCTACAATGAGCAGTTCTTC. It translates to CASSPLSSYNEQFF.

This clone was counted once. The rearrangement links TRBV12-3 or TRBV12-4 to TRBJ2-1, with D possibly TRBD2 on 6 matching bases. Trimming took off 5 bases at V and 15 bases at J, with 17 bases between the two ends. This CDR3 spans 12 amino acids. The CDR3 reads CASSIGTPEGFF. CDR3 bases: TGTGCCAGCAGTATAGGGACTCCGGAGGGGTTCTTC.

The CDR3, as DNA: TGCGCCAGCAGCTGGGCTAGCGGGAGTATAAATGAGCAGTTCTTC. It translates to CASSWASGSINEQFF. V and J are TRBV5-1 and TRBJ2-1, with 10 bases that match TRBD2. Germline CDR1 SGHRS, CDR2 YFSETQ. The CDR3 extends over 15 amino acids. Unmatched junction bases numbered 7, after V lost 3 bases and J lost 7 bases.

Within the sample, this clone is medium-sized (0.01 to 0.1%). This chain connects TRBV27 to TRBJ2-7; the match to TRBD2 covers 9 bases. V lost 6 bases and J lost 2; bases outside the gene matches: 11. Germline values: CDR1 MNHEY, CDR2 SMNVEV (reference sequence). This CDR3 has 16 amino acids. The CDR3 region is CASRGQLSGGPYEQYF. CDR3 DNA sequence: TGTGCCAGCAGAGGGCAACTCAGCGGGGGGCCCTACGAGCAGTACTTC.

The chain recombines TRBV6-7 with TRBJ2-7; 7 bases agree with TRBD1. TRBV6-7 is identified as an open reading frame with a role that is uncertain. The CDR3 length is 13 residues. V shed 5 bases, J shed 6 bases, and the junction held 7 bases outside the gene matches. CDR3 amino acids: CASSAYRGPEQYF. CDR3 bases: TGTGCCAGCAGTGCTTACAGGGGACCCGAGCAGTACTTC.

J is TRBJ2-5 and V is TRBV7-2; 8 positions match TRBD1. Germline CDR1 is SGHTA and CDR2 is FQGNSA. Trimming at V came to 4 bases and at J to 1 base, leaving 5 bases not matched to a gene. The CDR3 sequence is 15 residues long. The CDR3 DNA is TGTGCCAGCAGCTACGACAGGGGACTCCAAGAGACCCAGTACTTC. This translates into CASSYDRGLQETQYF.

The chain joins TRBV18 to TRBJ2-7; 9 positions agree with TRBD2. This CDR3 spans 14 amino acids. V lost 2 bases and J lost 2; bases outside the gene matches: 1. Germline CDR1 and CDR2: KGHSH and LQKENI. CDR3 loop: CASSPAGGTYEQYF. CDR3 nucleotides: TGTGCCAGCTCACCAGCGGGGGGGACCTACGAGCAGTACTTC.

This chain links TRBV28 with TRBJ1-3, with D unclear. V was shortened by 0 bases and J by 2 bases, with 8 bases between the two germline ends. Per the germline V gene, CDR1 is MDHEN and CDR2 is SYDVKM. CDR3 size: 15 residues. The CDR3 DNA follows: TGTGCCAGCAGTTTATGGGGCATACCTGGAAACACCATATATTTT. Translated: CASSLWGIPGNTIYF.

The chain has TRBV27 and TRBJ2-1, with 9 bases aligning to TRBD2. V lost 9 bases to trimming and J lost 5 bases; unmatched junction nucleotides: 14. This CDR3 region has 16 residues. The germline gives CDR1 MNHEY, CDR2 SMNVEV (reference sequence). CDR3: CASAGSLAGGNNEQFF. The CDR3 DNA reads TGTGCCAGTGCGGGGTCGTTGGCGGGGGGGAACAATGAGCAGTTCTTC.

V usage is TRBV6-5 and J usage is TRBJ2-1, with 11 bases fitting TRBD2. The CDR3 sequence is 16 residues long. J lost 7 bases, V lost 2 bases, and 7 bases had no gene match. CDR1 is MNHEY and CDR2 is SVGAGI in the germline V gene. The CDR3 region is CASSYGSSGGINEQFF. CDR3 bases: TGTGCCAGCAGTTACGGGTCTAGCGGGGGGATAAATGAGCAGTTCTTC.

CDR3 amino acids: CASVVTGASNQPQHF. As DNA, the CDR3 is TGTGCCAGCGTGGTCACAGGGGCGTCGAATCAGCCCCAGCATTTT. The gene calls are TRBV6-5 and TRBJ1-5; 7 bases fit TRBD1. The trim removed 8 bases at V and 4 bases at J, leaving 11 bases unmatched. The germline gives CDR1 MNHEY, CDR2 SVGAGI. This CDR3 comprises 15 residues.

This clone was counted a single time. At one end, the junction sequence differs from germline, possibly due to a read error. The genes are TRBV20-1 and TRBJ1-2; D unclear. Germline CDR1 and CDR2: DFQATT and SNEGSKA (reference sequence). CDR3 length: 11 amino acids. CDR3 sequence reads: CSARDPTVTFF. The CDR3 DNA reads TGCAGTGCTAGAGATCCTACGGTAACTTTCTTC.

The V call is TRBV6-5, the J call TRBJ2-5; possible D gene TRBD2, 5 bases. CDR1 is MNHEY and CDR2 is SVGAGI in the germline V gene. V lost 4 bases and J 4 bases, leaving 19 bases between the germline ends. CDR3 length: 16 amino acids. The CDR3 DNA reads TGTGCCAGCAGTTCACGACTTTTTGGGAGATTAGAGACCCAGTACTTC. This codes for CASSSRLFGRLETQYF.

The rearrangement uses TRBV5-6 and TRBJ1-2, with 12 bases lining up with TRBD1. Germline CDR1 SGHDT, CDR2 YYEEEE. The CDR3 sequence is 15 residues long. Trimming took 6 bases from V and 4 from J; bases not matched to a gene: 7. CDR3 in DNA: TGTGCCAGCACTACCGGGACAGGGGGCGTCTATGGCTACACCTTC. This sequence encodes CASTTGTGGVYGYTF.

V and J are TRBV6-4 and TRBJ1-6; D call uncertain. CDR1 and CDR2 (germline): MRHNA, SNTAGT. The germline V and J ends were trimmed by 6 bases and 0 bases, with 12 bases remaining between them. The CDR3 loop spans 16 amino acids. The CDR3 DNA follows: TGTGCCAGCAGGCCTGAGGCTTCCTCCTATAATTCACCCCTCCACTTT. Protein: CASRPEASSYNSPLHF.

J is TRBJ2-5 and V is TRBV5-4, with 7 bases matching TRBD1. Germline CDR1 reads SGHNT; CDR2 reads YYREEE (reference sequence). The CDR3 loop spans 14 amino acids. With 4 bases clipped from V and 5 bases from J, the junction kept 8 bases outside the gene matches. The CDR3 sequence: CASSGETGMETQYF. CDR3 nucleotide sequence: TGTGCCAGCAGCGGCGAGACAGGGATGGAGACCCAGTACTTC.

The V gene is TRBV5-1, the J gene TRBJ1-2; D not certain. Germline V lookup: CDR1 SGHRS, CDR2 YFSETQ. The V and J ends lost 4 bases and 4 bases respectively, with 17 bases between them. CDR3 length: 15 residues. This CDR3 reads CASSDQPDGIYGYTF. The CDR3 DNA is TGCGCCAGCAGCGATCAACCCGACGGGATCTATGGCTACACCTTC.